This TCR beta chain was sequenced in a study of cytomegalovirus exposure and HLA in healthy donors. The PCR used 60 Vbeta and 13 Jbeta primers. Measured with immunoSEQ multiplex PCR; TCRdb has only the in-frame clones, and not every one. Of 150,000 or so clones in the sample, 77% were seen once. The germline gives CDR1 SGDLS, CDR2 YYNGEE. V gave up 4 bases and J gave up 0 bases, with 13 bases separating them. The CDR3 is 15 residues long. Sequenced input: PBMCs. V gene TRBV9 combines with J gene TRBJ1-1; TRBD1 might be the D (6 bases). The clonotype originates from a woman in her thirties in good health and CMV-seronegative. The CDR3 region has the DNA TGTGCCAGCAGCATCCAACAGGGATTGAACACTGAAGCTTTCTTT. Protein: CASSIQQGLNTEAFF.